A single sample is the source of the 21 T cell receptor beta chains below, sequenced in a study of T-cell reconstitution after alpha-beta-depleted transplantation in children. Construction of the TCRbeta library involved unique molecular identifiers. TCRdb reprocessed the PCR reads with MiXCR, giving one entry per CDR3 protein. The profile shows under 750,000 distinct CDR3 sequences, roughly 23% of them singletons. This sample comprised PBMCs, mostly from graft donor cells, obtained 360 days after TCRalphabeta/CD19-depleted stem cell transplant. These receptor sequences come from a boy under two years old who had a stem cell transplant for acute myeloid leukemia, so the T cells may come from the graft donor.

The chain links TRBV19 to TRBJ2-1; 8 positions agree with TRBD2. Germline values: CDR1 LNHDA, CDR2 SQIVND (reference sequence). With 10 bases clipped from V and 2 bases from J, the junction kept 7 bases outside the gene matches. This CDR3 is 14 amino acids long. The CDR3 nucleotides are TGTGCCACCCTCGGGAGGGCCCCCTACAATGAGCAGTTCTTC. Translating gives CATLGRAPYNEQFF. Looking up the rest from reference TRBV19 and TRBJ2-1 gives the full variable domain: DGGITQSPKYLFRKEGQNVTLSCEQNLNHDAMYWYRQDPGQGLRLIYYSQIVNDFQKGDIAEGYSVSREKKESFPLTVTSAQKNPTAFYLCATLGRAPYNEQFFGPGTRLTVL.

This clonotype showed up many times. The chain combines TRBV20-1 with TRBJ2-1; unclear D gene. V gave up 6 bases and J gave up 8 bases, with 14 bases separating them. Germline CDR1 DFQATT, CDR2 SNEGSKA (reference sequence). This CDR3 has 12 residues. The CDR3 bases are TGCAGTGCGGTTAGAGTCATGGATGAGCAGTTCTTC. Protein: CSAVRVMDEQFF.

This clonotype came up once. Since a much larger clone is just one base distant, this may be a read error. CDR3 amino acids: CSAARTGGTDTQYF. CDR3 nucleotides: TGCAGTGCTGCCCGGACAGGGGGCACAGATACGCAGTATTTT. V and J are TRBV20-1 and TRBJ2-3, with 9 bases identical to TRBD1. Trimming removed 5 bases from V and 1 base from J; junction bases left unmatched: 4. This CDR3 region has 14 residues. CDR1 and CDR2 from the germline V gene are DFQATT and SNEGSKA (reference sequence).

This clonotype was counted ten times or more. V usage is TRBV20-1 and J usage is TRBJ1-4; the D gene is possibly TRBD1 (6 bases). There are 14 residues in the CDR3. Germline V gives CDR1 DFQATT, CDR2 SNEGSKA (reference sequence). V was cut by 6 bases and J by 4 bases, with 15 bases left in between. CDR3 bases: TGCAGTGCCCCCGACAGGCCCAGTAATGAAAAACTGTTTTTT. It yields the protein CSAPDRPSNEKLFF.

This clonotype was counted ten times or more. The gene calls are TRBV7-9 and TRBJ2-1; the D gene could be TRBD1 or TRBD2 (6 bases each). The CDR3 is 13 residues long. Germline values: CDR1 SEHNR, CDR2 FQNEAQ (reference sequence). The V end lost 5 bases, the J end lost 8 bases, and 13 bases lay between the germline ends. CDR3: CASSPAGGDEQFF. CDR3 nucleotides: TGTGCCAGCAGCCCCGCCGGGGGCGATGAGCAGTTCTTC.

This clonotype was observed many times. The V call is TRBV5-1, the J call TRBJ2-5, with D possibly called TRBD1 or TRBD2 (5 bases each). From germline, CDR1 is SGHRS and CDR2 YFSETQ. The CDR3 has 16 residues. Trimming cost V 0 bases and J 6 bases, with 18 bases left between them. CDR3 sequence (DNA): TGCGCCAGCAGCTTGGAAATGAGTATGGGGACGAAGACCCAGTACTTC. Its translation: CASSLEMSMGTKTQYF.

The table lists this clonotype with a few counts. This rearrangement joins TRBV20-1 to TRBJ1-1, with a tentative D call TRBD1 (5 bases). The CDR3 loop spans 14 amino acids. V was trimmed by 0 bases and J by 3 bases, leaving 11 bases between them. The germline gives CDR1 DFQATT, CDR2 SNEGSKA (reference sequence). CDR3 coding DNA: TGCAGTGCTAGAGATGCAGGGTGGCACACTGAAGCTTTCTTT. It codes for CSARDAGWHTEAFF.

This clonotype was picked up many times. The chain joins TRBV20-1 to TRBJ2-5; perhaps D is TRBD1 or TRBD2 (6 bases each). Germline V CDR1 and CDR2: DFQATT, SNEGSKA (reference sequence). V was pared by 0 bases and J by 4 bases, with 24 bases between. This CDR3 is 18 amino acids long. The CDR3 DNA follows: TGCAGTGCTAGAGATAATATCGTCGGGGGCCCCCAAGGAGAGACCCAGTACTTC. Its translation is CSARDNIVGGPQGETQYF.

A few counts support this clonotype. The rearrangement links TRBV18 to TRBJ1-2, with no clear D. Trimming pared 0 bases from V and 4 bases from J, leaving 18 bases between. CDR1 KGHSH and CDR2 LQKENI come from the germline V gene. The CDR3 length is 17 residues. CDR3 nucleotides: TGTGCCAGCTCACCACCGGAATTGGGCGCCGGCATCTATGGCTACACCTTC. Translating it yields CASSPPELGAGIYGYTF.

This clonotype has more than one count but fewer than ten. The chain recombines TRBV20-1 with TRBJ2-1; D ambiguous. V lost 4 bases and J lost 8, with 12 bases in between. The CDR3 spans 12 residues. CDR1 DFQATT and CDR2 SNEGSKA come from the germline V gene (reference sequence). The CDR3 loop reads CSATPNLHEQFF. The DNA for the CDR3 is TGCAGTGCTACTCCTAACCTGCATGAGCAGTTCTTC.

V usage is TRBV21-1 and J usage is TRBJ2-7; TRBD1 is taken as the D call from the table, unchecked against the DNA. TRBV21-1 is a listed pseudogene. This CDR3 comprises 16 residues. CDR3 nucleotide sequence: TGTGCCAGCAGCAAAACCCTGGTCAGGGAAACCTACGAGCAGTACGTC. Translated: CASSKTLVRETYEQYV.

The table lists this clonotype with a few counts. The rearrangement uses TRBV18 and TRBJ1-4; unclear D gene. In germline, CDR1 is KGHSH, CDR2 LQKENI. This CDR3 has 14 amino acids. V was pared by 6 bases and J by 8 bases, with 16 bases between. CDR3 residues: CASSPQERGEKLFF. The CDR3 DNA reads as TGTGCCAGCTCCCCTCAGGAGAGAGGGGAAAAACTGTTTTTT.

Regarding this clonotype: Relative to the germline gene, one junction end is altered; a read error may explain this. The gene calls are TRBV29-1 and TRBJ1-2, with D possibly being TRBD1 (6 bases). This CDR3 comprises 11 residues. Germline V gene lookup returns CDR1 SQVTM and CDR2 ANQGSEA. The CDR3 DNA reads TGCAGCGTTGAAGCCGGGACGGGACACCACTTC. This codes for CSVEAGTGHHF.

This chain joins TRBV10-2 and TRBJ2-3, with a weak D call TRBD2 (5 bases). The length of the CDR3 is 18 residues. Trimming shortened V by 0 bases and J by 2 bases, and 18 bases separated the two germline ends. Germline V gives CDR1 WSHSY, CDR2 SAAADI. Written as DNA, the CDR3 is TGCGCCAGCAGTGAGTCCCGGACTTACTTTCCCTACACAGATACGCAGTATTTT. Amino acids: CASSESRTYFPYTDTQYF.

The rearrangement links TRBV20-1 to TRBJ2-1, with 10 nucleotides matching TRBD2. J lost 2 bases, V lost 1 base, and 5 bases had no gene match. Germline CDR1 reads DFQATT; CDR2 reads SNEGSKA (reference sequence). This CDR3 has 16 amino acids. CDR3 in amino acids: CSARGWTSGPYNEQFF. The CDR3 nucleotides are TGCAGTGCTAGAGGCTGGACTAGCGGACCCTACAATGAGCAGTTCTTC.

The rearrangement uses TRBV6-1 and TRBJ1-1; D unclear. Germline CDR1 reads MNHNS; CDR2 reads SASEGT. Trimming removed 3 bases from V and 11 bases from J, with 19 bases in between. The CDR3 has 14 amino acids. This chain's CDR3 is CASSERGGYVAAFF. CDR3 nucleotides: TGTGCCAGCAGTGAGCGGGGAGGGTACGTCGCGGCTTTCTTT.

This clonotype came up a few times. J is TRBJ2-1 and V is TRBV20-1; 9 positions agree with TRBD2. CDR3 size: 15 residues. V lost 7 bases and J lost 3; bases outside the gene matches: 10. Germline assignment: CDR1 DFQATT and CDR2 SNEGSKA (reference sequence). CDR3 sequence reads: CSVSGGTGGYNEQFF. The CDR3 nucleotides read TGCAGTGTTAGCGGGGGTACCGGGGGCTACAATGAGCAGTTCTTC.

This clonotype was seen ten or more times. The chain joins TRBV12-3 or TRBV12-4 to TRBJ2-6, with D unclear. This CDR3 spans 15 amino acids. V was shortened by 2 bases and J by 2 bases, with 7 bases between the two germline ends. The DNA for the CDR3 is TGTGCCAGCAGTTTAACGAGTACTGGGGCCAACGTCCTGACTTTC. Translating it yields CASSLTSTGANVLTF.

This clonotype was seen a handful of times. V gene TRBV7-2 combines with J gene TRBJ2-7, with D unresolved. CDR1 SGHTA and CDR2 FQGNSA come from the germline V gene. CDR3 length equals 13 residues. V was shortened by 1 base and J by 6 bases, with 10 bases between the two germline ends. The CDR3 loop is CASSLEFWVEQYF. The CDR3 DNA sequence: TGTGCCAGCAGCTTAGAGTTTTGGGTCGAGCAGTACTTC.

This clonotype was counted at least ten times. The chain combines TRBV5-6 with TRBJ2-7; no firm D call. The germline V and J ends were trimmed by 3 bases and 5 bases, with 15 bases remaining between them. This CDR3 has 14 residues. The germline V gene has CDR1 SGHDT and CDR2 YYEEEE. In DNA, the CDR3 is TGTGCCAGCAGCTCCGAGTGGGATGCCAACGAGCAGTACTTC. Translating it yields CASSSEWDANEQYF.

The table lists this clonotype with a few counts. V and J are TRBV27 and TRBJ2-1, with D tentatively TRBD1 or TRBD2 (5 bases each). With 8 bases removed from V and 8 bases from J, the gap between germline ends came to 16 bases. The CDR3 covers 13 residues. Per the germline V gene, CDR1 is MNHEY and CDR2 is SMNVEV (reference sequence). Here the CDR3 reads CASSFGTSHEQFF. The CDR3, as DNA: TGTGCCAGCTCTTTTGGGACCTCCCATGAGCAGTTCTTC.